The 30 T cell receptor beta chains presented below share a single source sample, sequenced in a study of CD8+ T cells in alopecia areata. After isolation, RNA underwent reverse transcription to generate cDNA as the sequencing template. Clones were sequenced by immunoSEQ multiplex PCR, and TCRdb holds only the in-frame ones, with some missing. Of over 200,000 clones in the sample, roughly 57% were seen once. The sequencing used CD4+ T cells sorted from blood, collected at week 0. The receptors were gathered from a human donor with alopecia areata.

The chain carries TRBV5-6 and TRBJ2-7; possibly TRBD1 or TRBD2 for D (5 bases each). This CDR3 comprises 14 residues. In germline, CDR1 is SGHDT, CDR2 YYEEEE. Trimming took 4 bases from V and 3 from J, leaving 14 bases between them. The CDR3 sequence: CASSGTGTGYEQYF. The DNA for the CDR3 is TGTGCCAGCAGCGGTACCGGGACGGGCTACGAGCAGTACTTC.

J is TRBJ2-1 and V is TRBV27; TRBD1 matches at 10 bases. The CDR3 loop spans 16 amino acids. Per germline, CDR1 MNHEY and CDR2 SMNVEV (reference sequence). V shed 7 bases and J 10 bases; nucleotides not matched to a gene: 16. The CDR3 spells CASTGTGTGEYGEQFF. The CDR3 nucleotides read TGTGCCAGCACCGGAACCGGGACAGGGGAGTATGGAGAGCAGTTCTTC.

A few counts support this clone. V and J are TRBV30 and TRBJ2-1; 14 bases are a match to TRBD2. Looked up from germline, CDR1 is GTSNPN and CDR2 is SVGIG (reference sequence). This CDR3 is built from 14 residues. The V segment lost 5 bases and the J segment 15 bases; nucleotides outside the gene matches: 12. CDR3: CAWLRLAGGMGPFF. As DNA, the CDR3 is TGTGCCTGGTTAAGACTAGCGGGAGGGATGGGGCCGTTCTTC.

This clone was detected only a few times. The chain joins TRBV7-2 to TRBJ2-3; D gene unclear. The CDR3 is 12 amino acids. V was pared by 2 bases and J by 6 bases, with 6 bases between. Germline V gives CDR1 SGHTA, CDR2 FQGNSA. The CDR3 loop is CASSLFGDTQYF. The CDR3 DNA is TGTGCCAGCAGCTTATTCGGGGATACGCAGTATTTT.

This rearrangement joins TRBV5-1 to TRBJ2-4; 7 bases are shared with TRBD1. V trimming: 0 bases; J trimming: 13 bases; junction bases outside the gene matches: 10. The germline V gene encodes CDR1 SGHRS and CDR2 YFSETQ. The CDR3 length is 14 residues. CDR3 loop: CASSLEVNRGQQYF. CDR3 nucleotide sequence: TGCGCCAGCAGCTTGGAAGTAAATAGGGGACAGCAGTACTTC.

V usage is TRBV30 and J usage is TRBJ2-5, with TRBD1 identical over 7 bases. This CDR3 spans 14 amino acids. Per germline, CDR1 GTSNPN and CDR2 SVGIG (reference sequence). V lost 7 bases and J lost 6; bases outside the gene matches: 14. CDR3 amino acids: CASAAGSRGKTQYF. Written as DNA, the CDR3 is TGTGCCTCGGCGGCCGGCAGCAGGGGGAAGACCCAGTACTTC.

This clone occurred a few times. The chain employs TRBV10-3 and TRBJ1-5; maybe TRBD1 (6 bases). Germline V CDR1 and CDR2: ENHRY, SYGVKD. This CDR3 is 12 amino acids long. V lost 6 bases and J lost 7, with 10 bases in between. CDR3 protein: CAISQGLQPQHF. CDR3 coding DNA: TGTGCCATCAGCCAGGGGCTCCAGCCCCAGCATTTT.

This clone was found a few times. The CDR3 region has the DNA TGCAGCGTAAGGGGGACCTATGGCTACACCTTC. This translates into CSVRGTYGYTF. The genes are TRBV29-1 and TRBJ1-2; tentative D call: TRBD1 (6 bases). V was clipped by 6 bases and J by 4 bases, with 9 bases between them. CDR3 length: 11 amino acids. Germline CDR1 reads SQVTM; CDR2 reads ANQGSEA.

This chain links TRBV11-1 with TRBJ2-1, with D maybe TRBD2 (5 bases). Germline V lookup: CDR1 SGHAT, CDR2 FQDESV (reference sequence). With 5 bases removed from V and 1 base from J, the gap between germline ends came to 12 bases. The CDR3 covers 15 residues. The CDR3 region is CASSRGRESYNEQFF. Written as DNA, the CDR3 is TGTGCCAGCAGCCGTGGACGGGAATCCTACAATGAGCAGTTCTTC.

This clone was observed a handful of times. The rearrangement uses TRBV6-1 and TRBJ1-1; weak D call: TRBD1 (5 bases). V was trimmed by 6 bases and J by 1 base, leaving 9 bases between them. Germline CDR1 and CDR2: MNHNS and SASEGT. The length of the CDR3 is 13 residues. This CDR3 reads CASSSGRNTEAFF. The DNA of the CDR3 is TGTGCCAGCAGCTCGGGGCGGAACACTGAAGCTTTCTTT.

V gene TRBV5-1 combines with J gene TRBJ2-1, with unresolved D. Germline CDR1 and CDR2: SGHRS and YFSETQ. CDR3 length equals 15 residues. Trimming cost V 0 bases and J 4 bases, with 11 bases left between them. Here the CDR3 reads CASSLDVGRYNEQFF. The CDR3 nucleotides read TGCGCCAGCAGCTTGGATGTAGGACGGTACAATGAGCAGTTCTTC.

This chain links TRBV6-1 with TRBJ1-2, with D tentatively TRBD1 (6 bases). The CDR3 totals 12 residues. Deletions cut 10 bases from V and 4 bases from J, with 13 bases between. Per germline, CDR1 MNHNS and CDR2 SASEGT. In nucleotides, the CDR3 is TGTGCCACCTCACAGGGCCTCTATGGCTACACCTTC. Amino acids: CATSQGLYGYTF.

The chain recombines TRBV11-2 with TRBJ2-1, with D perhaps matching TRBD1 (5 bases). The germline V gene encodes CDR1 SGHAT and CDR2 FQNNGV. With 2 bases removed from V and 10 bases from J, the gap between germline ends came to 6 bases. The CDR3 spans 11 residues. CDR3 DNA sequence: TGTGCCAGCAGCTTATCAGGGGAGCAGTTCTTC. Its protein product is CASSLSGEQFF. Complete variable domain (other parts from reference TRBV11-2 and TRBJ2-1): EAGVAQSPRYKIIEKRQSVAFWCNPISGHATLYWYQQILGQGPKLLIQFQNNGVVDDSQLPKDRFSAERLKGVDSTLKIQPAKLEDSAVYLCASSLSGEQFFGPGTRLTVL.

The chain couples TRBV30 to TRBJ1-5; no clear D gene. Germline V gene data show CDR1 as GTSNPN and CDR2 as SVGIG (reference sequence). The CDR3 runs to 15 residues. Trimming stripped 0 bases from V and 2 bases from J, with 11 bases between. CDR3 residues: CAWSVGSSGNQPQHF. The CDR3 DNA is TGTGCCTGGAGTGTCGGGAGTTCGGGCAATCAGCCCCAGCATTTT.

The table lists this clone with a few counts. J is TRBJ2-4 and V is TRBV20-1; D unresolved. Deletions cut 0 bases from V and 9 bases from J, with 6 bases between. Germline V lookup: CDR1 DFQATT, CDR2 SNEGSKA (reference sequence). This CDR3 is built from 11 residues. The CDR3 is CSARDGIIQYF. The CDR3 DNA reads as TGCAGTGCTAGAGATGGGATCATTCAGTACTTC.

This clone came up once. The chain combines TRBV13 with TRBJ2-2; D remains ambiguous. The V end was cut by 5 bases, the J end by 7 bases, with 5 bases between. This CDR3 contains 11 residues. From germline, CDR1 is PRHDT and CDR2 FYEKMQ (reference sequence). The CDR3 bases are TGTGCCAGCAGCCGCTACGGGGAGCTGTTTTTT. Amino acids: CASSRYGELFF.

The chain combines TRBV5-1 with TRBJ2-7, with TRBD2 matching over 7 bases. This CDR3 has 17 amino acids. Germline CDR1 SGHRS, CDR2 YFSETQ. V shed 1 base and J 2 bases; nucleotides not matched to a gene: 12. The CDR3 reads CASSLTIGLAATYEQYF. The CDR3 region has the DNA TGCGCCAGCAGCTTGACCATCGGGCTAGCGGCGACCTACGAGCAGTACTTC.

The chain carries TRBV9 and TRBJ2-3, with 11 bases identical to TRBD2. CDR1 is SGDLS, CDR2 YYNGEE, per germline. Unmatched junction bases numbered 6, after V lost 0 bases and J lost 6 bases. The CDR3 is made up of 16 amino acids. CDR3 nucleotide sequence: TGTGCCAGCAGCGTAGCGGCTAGCGGGGGGCCGGATACGCAGTATTTT. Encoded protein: CASSVAASGGPDTQYF.

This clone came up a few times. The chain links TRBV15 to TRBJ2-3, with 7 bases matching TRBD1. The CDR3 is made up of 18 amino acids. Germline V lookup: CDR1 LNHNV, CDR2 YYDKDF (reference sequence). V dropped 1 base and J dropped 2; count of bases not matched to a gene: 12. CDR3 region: CATSRGGTAGAFTDTQYF. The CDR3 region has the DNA TGTGCCACCAGCAGAGGAGGGACAGCAGGGGCCTTCACAGATACGCAGTATTTT. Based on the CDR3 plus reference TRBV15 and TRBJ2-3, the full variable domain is DAMVIQNPRYQVTQFGKPVTLSCSQTLNHNVMYWYQQKSSQAPKLLFHYYDKDFNNEADTPDNFQSRRPNTSFCFLDIRSPGLGDTAMYLCATSRGGTAGAFTDTQYFGPGTRLTVL.

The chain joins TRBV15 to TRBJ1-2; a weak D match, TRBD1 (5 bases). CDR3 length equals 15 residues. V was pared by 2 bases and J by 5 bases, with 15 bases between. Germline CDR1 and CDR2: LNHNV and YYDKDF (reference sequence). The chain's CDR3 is CATSRLLGVEYGYTF. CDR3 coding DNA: TGTGCCACCAGCAGACTACTGGGGGTGGAGTATGGCTACACCTTC.

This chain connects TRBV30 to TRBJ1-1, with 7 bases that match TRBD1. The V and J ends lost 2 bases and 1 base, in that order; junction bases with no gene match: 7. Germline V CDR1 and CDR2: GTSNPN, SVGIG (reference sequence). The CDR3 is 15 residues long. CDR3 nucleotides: TGTGCCTGGAGTCAACCTGACAGGGCGAACACTGAAGCTTTCTTT. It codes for CAWSQPDRANTEAFF.

CDR3 loop: CASSQGNTEAFF. The CDR3, as DNA: TGTGCCAGCAGCCAGGGGAACACTGAAGCTTTCTTT. The chain has TRBV14 and TRBJ1-1; no clear D. V lost 3 bases and J 1 base, leaving 3 bases between the germline ends. The length of the CDR3 is 12 residues. Germline lookup yields CDR1 SGHDN and CDR2 FVKESK.

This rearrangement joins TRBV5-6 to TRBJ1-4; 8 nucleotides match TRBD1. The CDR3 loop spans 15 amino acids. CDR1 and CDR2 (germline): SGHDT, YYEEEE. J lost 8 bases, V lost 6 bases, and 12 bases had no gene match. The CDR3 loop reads CASNMAQGAREKLFF. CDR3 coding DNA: TGTGCCAGCAACATGGCGCAGGGGGCACGAGAAAAACTGTTTTTT.

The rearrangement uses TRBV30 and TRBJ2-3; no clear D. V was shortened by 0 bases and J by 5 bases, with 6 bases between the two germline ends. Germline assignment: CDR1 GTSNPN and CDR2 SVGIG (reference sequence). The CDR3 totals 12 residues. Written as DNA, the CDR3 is TGTGCCTGGAGTGTTGGTCGAGATACGCAGTATTTT. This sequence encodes CAWSVGRDTQYF.

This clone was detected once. CDR3 protein: CASSLGQPGDEQFF. CDR3 coding DNA: TGTGCCAGCAGCTTGGGACAGCCGGGGGATGAGCAGTTCTTC. V is TRBV7-2 and J is TRBJ2-1; possibly TRBD1 for D (7 bases). Trimming pared 3 bases from V and 8 bases from J, leaving 14 bases between. Germline loops: CDR1 SGHTA, CDR2 FQGNSA. The CDR3 has 14 residues.

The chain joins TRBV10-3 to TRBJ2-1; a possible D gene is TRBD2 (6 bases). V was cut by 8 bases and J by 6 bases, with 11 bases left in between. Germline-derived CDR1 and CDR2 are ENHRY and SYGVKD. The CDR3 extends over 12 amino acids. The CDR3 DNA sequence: TGTGCCATCGGGGGGTCAACCAATGAGCAGTTCTTC. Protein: CAIGGSTNEQFF.

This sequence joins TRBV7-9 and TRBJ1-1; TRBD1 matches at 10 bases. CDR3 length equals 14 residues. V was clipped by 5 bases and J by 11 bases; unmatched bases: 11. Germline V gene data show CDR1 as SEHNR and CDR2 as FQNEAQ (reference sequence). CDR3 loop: CASSRQGADVVAFF. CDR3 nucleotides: TGTGCCAGCAGCCGACAGGGGGCCGATGTGGTTGCTTTCTTT.

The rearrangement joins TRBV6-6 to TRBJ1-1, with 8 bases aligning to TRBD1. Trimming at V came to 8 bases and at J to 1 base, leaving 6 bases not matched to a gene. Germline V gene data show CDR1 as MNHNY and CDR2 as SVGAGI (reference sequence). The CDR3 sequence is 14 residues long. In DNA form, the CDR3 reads TGTGCCAGCCAGACAGGGGAAGGGAACACTGAAGCTTTCTTT. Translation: CASQTGEGNTEAFF.

The CDR3 bases are TGTGCCAGCAGTGGGCAGAAGGACACTGAAGCTTTCTTT. This translates into CASSGQKDTEAFF. The J gene is TRBJ1-1, the V gene TRBV2; D gene uncertain. Trimming removed 4 bases from V and 3 bases from J, with 9 bases in between. The CDR3 is 13 residues long. Per germline, CDR1 SNHLY and CDR2 FYNNEI. The full variable domain, in which reference TRBV2 and TRBJ1-1 provide the parts outside the CDR3, is EPEVTQTPSHQVTQMGQEVILRCVPISNHLYFYWYRQILGQKVEFLVSFYNNEISEKSEIFDDQFSVERPDGSNFTLKIRSTKLEDSAMYFCASSGQKDTEAFFGQGTRLTVV.

The CDR3 nucleotides are TGTGCCAGCTCACCAGAAGTGTGGGGGCAGGGTTCACCCCTCCACTTT. It is translated as CASSPEVWGQGSPLHF. The chain is built from TRBV18 and TRBJ1-6, with D perhaps matching TRBD1 (6 bases). V shed 2 bases and J shed 9 bases, with 17 bases lying between them. From germline, CDR1 is KGHSH and CDR2 LQKENI. This CDR3 spans 16 amino acids.